The present T cell receptor beta chain was sequenced within a study of T-cell reconstitution after alpha-beta-depleted transplantation in children. The TCRbeta library incorporated unique molecular identifiers. One entry per CDR3 protein results from TCRdb running MiXCR on the PCR reads. The table shows roughly 500,000 distinct CDR3 sequences, with under 15% occurring only once. The receptor's source is a human donor who donated a stem cell graft to a child with combined immunodeficiency. Sequences were derived from PBMCs from the stem cell graft donor, sampled from the stem cell graft.

The CDR3 nucleotides are TGTGCCAGCAGCTTAGACCTAGCGGGGGGGCCGTGGACCGGGGAGCTGTTTTTT. The encoded protein is CASSLDLAGGPWTGELFF. The chain employs TRBV11-2 and TRBJ2-2; 12 bases line up with TRBD2. CDR3 length equals 18 residues. The germline CDR1 and CDR2 sequences are SGHAT and FQNNGV. With V trimmed by 0 bases and J by 5 bases, 7 bases remained unmatched.